This paragraph covers one T cell receptor (beta chain) sequence. This receptor's antigen is unknown. One base away there is no much larger clone; base qualities are not given. The collaborating institutions used their own protocols to collect whole blood in K2EDTA tubes. For TCRbeta analysis, collaborators shipped samples in one of three forms: frozen whole blood, isolated PBMCs, or DNA extracted from either of those sample types. Sequences SGHRS (CDR1) and YFSETQ (CDR2) are obtained from the germline V gene. The CDR3 covers 14 residues, taking in both the cysteine and the phenylalanine. This entry keeps only the CDR3 DNA: 42 bases, framed from base 1. The trim is 2 bases for V and 5 bases for J, with a gap of 12 bases between the germline ends. TCRbeta CDR3 regions were amplified from genomic DNA by means of the immunoSEQ Assay, a bias-controlled multiplex PCR. Per the original workflow: Within the assay, amplification of reference gene primers was used to estimate how many nucleated cells each sample contained. To quantify the absolute abundance of each unique TCRbeta CDR3 rearrangement, sequence reads were collapsed and filtered. Productive Simpson clonality was computed per sample as the square root of Simpson's diversity index over productive rearrangements. TCRdb carries this immuneACCESS record with in-frame sequences only. Its versions omit some clonotypes, under half of them owing to an unresolved V gene in the studies checked, with the rest unexplained. V, J and clone size reflect that table, while D and trimming were determined from the DNA. The sample table lists about 210,000 clones, about four fifths of them with a count of one. The ten most abundant clones make up approximately 8% of the sample.

This record comes from a study of blood T cell repertoires in COVID-19 (dated by TCRdb to the early 2020s). With regard to the full study: Samples from collaborators originated in the United States, Italy and Spain and spanned both the acute and convalescent phases of COVID-19. The material from the prospective study consisted of cDNA or gDNA derived from T cells, B-cell-depleted T cells, or PBMCs. The dataset comprised deeply sampled blood TCRbeta repertoires from subjects exposed to, actively infected with, or recovered from COVID-19. A freely available public database, intended as a resource for researchers studying the immune response to SARS-CoV-2, is where the repertoires were released. The samples were drawn from the first 160 participants of the ongoing ImmuneRACE study and from over a thousand subjects provided by 6 global collaborators. The sample metadata nearly always contained a de-identified subject ID, COVID-19 status, age in years and sex. Where available, HLA class I and class II types were taken from metadata supplied by the sample provider and were not determined by assay-based typing.

Study-wide findings and limitations: The quantity of clinical and demographic metadata differed by source and by participant and was supplied without curation.

The chain couples TRBV5-1 to TRBJ2-3; TRBD2 might be the D gene, on 6 matching bases. The sequenced sample consisted of peripheral blood. The sequence was obtained from a woman between 50 and 59 years old with active or convalescent COVID-19. The CDR3 sequence is CASSLREPGDTQYF. The sequenced DNA is TGCGCCAGCAGCTTACGGGAGCCTGGAGATACGCAGTATTTT.